Shown below are 31 T cell receptor beta chains from a single sample sequenced in a study of siplizumab effects on memory and regulatory T cells (dated by TCRdb to between 2018 and 2021). The library came from the immunoSEQ multiplex PCR assay. Not all clones reach the TCRdb copy of this immuneACCESS table, which keeps in-frame sequences only. Checked studies attribute under half of the gap to unresolved V genes and leave the rest unexplained. This sample holds approximately 50,000 clones; nearly 95% were observed only once. The top ten clonotypes cover under 20% of the sample. Sequencing input: CD8+ T cells sorted from blood. The receptors originated from a human donor in good health.

This clone has only a few counts. The chain joins TRBV6-4 to TRBJ2-2; D possibly matches TRBD1 or TRBD2 (6 bases each). Germline V gene lookup returns CDR1 MRHNA and CDR2 SNTAGT. V was pared by 6 bases and J by 1 base, with 12 bases between. This CDR3 has 15 residues. In DNA, the CDR3 is TGTGCCAGCAGCGCCGAGGGGGGGAACACCGGGGAGCTGTTTTTT. As protein: CASSAEGGNTGELFF.

The chain couples TRBV6-6 to TRBJ2-7; possibly TRBD1 for D (6 bases). Trimming took off 0 bases at V and 5 bases at J, with 17 bases between the two ends. The CDR3 has 16 residues. Germline CDR1 MNHNY, CDR2 SVGAGI (reference sequence). CDR3 sequence (DNA): TGTGCCAGCAGTTACTCCTTACAGGGCGTCCTCCACGAGCAGTACTTC. Translation gives CASSYSLQGVLHEQYF.

A few counts support this clone. The genes are TRBV7-2 and TRBJ1-1, with D possibly being TRBD1 (6 bases). Germline V gene sequence: CDR1 SGHTA, CDR2 FQGNSA. V gave up 1 base and J gave up 10 bases, with 10 bases separating them. CDR3 length equals 12 residues. CDR3 in DNA: TGTGCCAGCAGCTTAGGGGGAGGGGGAGCTTTCTTT. Protein product: CASSLGGGGAFF.

The gene calls are TRBV4-1 and TRBJ2-3, with 7 positions matching TRBD1. Germline V gene lookup returns CDR1 MGHRA and CDR2 YSYEKL. The CDR3 spans 17 residues. The V segment lost 1 base and the J segment 6 bases; nucleotides outside the gene matches: 13. CDR3 sequence reads: CASSQGRYRGEADTQYF. For the CDR3, the DNA is TGCGCCAGCAGCCAAGGAAGATACAGGGGAGAAGCGGATACGCAGTATTTT.

The rearrangement uses TRBV7-8 and TRBJ2-1; 14 positions agree with TRBD2. The CDR3 is 13 amino acids. The germline V gene encodes CDR1 SGHVS and CDR2 FQNEAQ. With V trimmed by 11 bases and J by 7 bases, 4 bases remained unmatched. The CDR3 coding sequence is TGTGCCGCTGGACTAGCGGGAGGTAATGAGCAGTTCTTC. This sequence encodes CAAGLAGGNEQFF.

This clone was observed once. This chain links TRBV5-8 with TRBJ2-7; 7 bases match TRBD1. Germline V lookup: CDR1 SGHTS, CDR2 YDEGEE. After removal of 2 bases from V and 2 bases from J, the junction contained 4 bases not matched to a gene. This CDR3 region has 14 residues. The CDR3 bases are TGTGCCAGCAGCTTCCGGGACAGAGCCTACGAGCAGTACTTC. It encodes CASSFRDRAYEQYF.

This rearrangement joins TRBV28 to TRBJ1-5; no clear D gene. Looked up from germline, CDR1 is MDHEN and CDR2 is SYDVKM. The CDR3 sequence is 15 residues long. Trimming cost V 6 bases and J 1 base, with 13 bases left between them. CDR3 in amino acids: CASSTDPGSNQPQHF. CDR3 bases: TGTGCCAGCAGCACCGACCCGGGGAGCAATCAGCCCCAGCATTTT.

This clone was picked up one time. The chain joins TRBV5-6 to TRBJ2-7; 11 bases line up with TRBD1. The V gene end was trimmed by 3 bases and the J gene end by 6 bases; junction bases not matched to a gene: 11. The CDR3 consists of 16 residues. Germline V gene lookup returns CDR1 SGHDT and CDR2 YYEEEE. This CDR3 is CASSSNTGTGGLEQYF. The CDR3 nucleotides read TGTGCCAGCAGCTCTAATACCGGGACAGGGGGGCTCGAGCAGTACTTC. Full variable domain (missing parts from reference TRBV5-6 and TRBJ2-7): DAGVTQSPTHLIKTRGQQVTLRCSPKSGHDTVSWYQQALGQGPQFIFQYYEEEERQRGNFPDRFSGHQFPNYSSELNVNALLLGDSALYLCASSSNTGTGGLEQYFGPGTRLTVT.

This clone was observed once. The genes are TRBV5-4 and TRBJ2-5, with TRBD2 as a possible D gene (5 bases). Germline values: CDR1 SGHNT, CDR2 YYREEE (reference sequence). The CDR3 consists of 14 residues. V lost 4 bases and J 0 bases, leaving 10 bases between the germline ends. CDR3 bases: TGTGCCAGCAGCAAGGGAGTTAACCAAGAGACCCAGTACTTC. Protein product: CASSKGVNQETQYF.

The rearrangement joins TRBV6-5 to TRBJ2-1, with D unresolved. Germline V gene sequence: CDR1 MNHEY, CDR2 SVGAGI. The CDR3 is 13 residues long. V shed 0 bases and J shed 6 bases, with 6 bases lying between them. The DNA for the CDR3 is TGTGCCAGCAGTTACTCGACGATCAATGAGCAGTTCTTC. It translates to CASSYSTINEQFF.

The chain uses TRBV21-1 and TRBJ1-5; TRBD1, the D gene given by the table, was not confirmed from the DNA. TRBV21-1 is termed a pseudogene. The CDR3 totals 16 residues. DNA for the CDR3: TGTGCCAGCAGCAAAGTTGGGGCCCTAAACAATCAGCCCCAGCATTTT. Protein product: CASSKVGALNNQPQHF.

The chain is built from TRBV6-1 and TRBJ2-7; D unresolved. V lost 11 bases, J lost 3 bases, and 17 bases lay in between. Germline CDR1 reads MNHNS; CDR2 reads SASEGT. The CDR3 spans 13 residues. The CDR3 region has the DNA TGTGCCTCCATGGTGACGGCCTTCTACGAGCAGTACTTC. Translation gives CASMVTAFYEQYF.

J is TRBJ2-2 and V is TRBV29-1; D gene unclear. Germline V CDR1 and CDR2: SQVTM, ANQGSEA. The V end lost 4 bases, the J end lost 2 bases, and 5 bases lay between the germline ends. CDR3 size: 12 residues. CDR3 sequence (DNA): TGCAGCGTTGCCCTAAACACCGGGGAGCTGTTTTTT. Its translation is CSVALNTGELFF.

The V and J genes are TRBV27 and TRBJ2-1; 10 bases map to TRBD2. The V and J ends lost 3 bases and 7 bases, in that order; junction bases with no gene match: 12. CDR1 and CDR2 (germline): MNHEY, SMNVEV (reference sequence). CDR3 size: 17 residues. The CDR3 here is CASSLILGSGRGNEQFF. The CDR3, as DNA: TGTGCCAGCAGTTTGATCCTCGGGAGCGGGAGGGGGAATGAGCAGTTCTTC.

The rearrangement uses TRBV7-9 and TRBJ2-5; D gene uncertain. Germline CDR1 SEHNR, CDR2 FQNEAQ (reference sequence). The CDR3 has 14 residues. Trimming left V 4 bases short and J 1 base short, with 10 bases between. DNA of the CDR3: TGTGCCAGCAGCTCCCCGTGGGGCCAAGAGACCCAGTACTTC. It is translated as CASSSPWGQETQYF.

The rearrangement links TRBV5-1 to TRBJ2-1; 14 nucleotides align to TRBD2. The CDR3 length is 17 residues. After removal of 3 bases from V and 1 base from J, the junction contained 3 bases not matched to a gene. Germline lookup yields CDR1 SGHRS and CDR2 YFSETQ. CDR3 sequence (DNA): TGCGCCAGCAGCTCAGGACTAGCGGGAGGTTCCTACAATGAGCAGTTCTTC. Protein sequence: CASSSGLAGGSYNEQFF.

This clone has a single count. The chain carries TRBV6-5 and TRBJ2-1; D unresolved. In germline, CDR1 is MNHEY, CDR2 SVGAGI. The CDR3 has 13 residues. V lost 4 bases, J lost 7 bases, and 11 bases lay in between. This CDR3 is CASSWTENNEQFF. Here the CDR3 DNA reads TGTGCCAGCAGTTGGACGGAGAATAATGAGCAGTTCTTC.

The chain couples TRBV7-9 to TRBJ2-5; TRBD1 aligns across 7 bases. J lost 3 bases, V lost 4 bases, and 11 bases had no gene match. This CDR3 has 16 amino acids. Germline values: CDR1 SEHNR, CDR2 FQNEAQ (reference sequence). The CDR3 region has the DNA TGTGCCAGCAGCTCCTTAGTACAGGGGACGAAAGAGACCCAGTACTTC. Its protein is CASSSLVQGTKETQYF. The full variable domain, rest sourced from reference TRBV7-9 and TRBJ2-5, is DTGVSQNPRHKITKRGQNVTFRCDPISEHNRLYWYRQTLGQGPEFLTYFQNEAQLEKSRLLSDRFSAERPKGSFSTLEIQRTEQGDSAMYLCASSSLVQGTKETQYFGPGTRLLVL.

V gene TRBV6-5 combines with J gene TRBJ2-5; 8 bases agree with TRBD1. Trimming took 5 bases from V and 2 from J; bases not matched to a gene: 4. The CDR3 runs to 14 residues. Germline CDR1 reads MNHEY; CDR2 reads SVGAGI. Written as DNA, the CDR3 is TGTGCCAGCAGTCATACAGGGGGTCAAGAGACCCAGTACTTC. Its translation: CASSHTGGQETQYF.

This chain uses TRBV27 with TRBJ2-1; D may be TRBD2 (5 bases). Trimming stripped 5 bases from V and 14 bases from J, with 25 bases between. Germline V gene lookup returns CDR1 MNHEY and CDR2 SMNVEV (reference sequence). The CDR3 totals 15 residues. The CDR3 protein is CASSPSSSVGNGEFF. CDR3 sequence (DNA): TGTGCCAGCAGTCCAAGTTCCTCTGTCGGCAACGGGGAGTTCTTC.

This clone was observed a single time. The chain is built from TRBV7-6 and TRBJ2-5; 9 bases agree with TRBD2. CDR1 is SGHVS and CDR2 is FNYEAQ in the germline V gene. This CDR3 spans 14 amino acids. V gave up 4 bases and J gave up 4 bases; unmatched junction bases: 4. CDR3 sequence reads: CASSSAGGGETQYF. Here the CDR3 DNA reads TGTGCCAGCAGCTCAGCGGGAGGTGGAGAGACCCAGTACTTC.

This chain joins TRBV28 and TRBJ1-4; TRBD1 aligns across 7 bases. The V segment lost 2 bases and the J segment 7 bases; nucleotides outside the gene matches: 7. Germline V lookup: CDR1 MDHEN, CDR2 SYDVKM. The CDR3 runs 15 residues. CDR3 in amino acids: CASSLQPGGGEKLFF. The CDR3 nucleotides are TGTGCCAGCAGTTTACAACCAGGGGGAGGTGAAAAACTGTTTTTT.

The chain employs TRBV10-2 and TRBJ2-7, with D tentatively TRBD2 (7 bases). This CDR3 is built from 13 residues. Trimming removed 2 bases at V and 6 bases at J, with 11 bases between. Germline CDR1 WSHSY, CDR2 SAAADI. CDR3 nucleotide sequence: TGCGCCAGCAGTGAGCCAGGGGAGGGCGAGCAGTACTTC. Amino acid sequence: CASSEPGEGEQYF.

This chain uses TRBV5-1 with TRBJ2-7; D possibly uses TRBD1 or TRBD2 (6 bases each). V dropped 4 bases and J dropped 5 bases, with 19 bases sitting between them. CDR1 SGHRS and CDR2 YFSETQ come from the germline V gene. The CDR3 length is 15 residues. CDR3 nucleotide sequence: TGCGCCAGCAGCCCTAGCGAGGGGGGCACGCACGAGCAGTACTTC. Its protein product is CASSPSEGGTHEQYF. The whole variable domain, remainder taken from reference TRBV5-1 and TRBJ2-7, is KAGVTQTPRYLIKTRGQQVTLSCSPISGHRSVSWYQQTPGQGLQFLFEYFSETQRNKGNFPGRFSGRQFSNSRSEMNVSTLELGDSALYLCASSPSEGGTHEQYFGPGTRLTVT.

The chain carries TRBV6-6 and TRBJ1-1; unclear D gene. The germline CDR1 and CDR2 sequences are MNHNY and SVGAGI (reference sequence). The CDR3 contains 16 residues. Trimming shortened V by 0 bases and J by 7 bases, and 18 bases separated the two germline ends. CDR3 protein: CASSYSILSTQNEAFF. CDR3 bases: TGTGCCAGCAGTTACTCGATTCTGAGCACCCAGAATGAAGCTTTCTTT.

The J gene is TRBJ1-3, the V gene TRBV10-3; 7 nucleotides agree with TRBD1. Germline trimming cut 3 bases from V and 4 bases from J; bases unmatched to any gene: 6. Looked up from germline, CDR1 is ENHRY and CDR2 is SYGVKD. The CDR3 sequence is 15 residues long. The chain's CDR3 is CAISELGGAGNTIYF. CDR3 DNA sequence: TGTGCCATCAGTGAACTAGGGGGCGCCGGAAACACCATATATTTT.

The chain combines TRBV4-1 with TRBJ2-1, with 7 bases that match TRBD2. Trimming took 4 bases from V and 7 from J; bases not matched to a gene: 4. The length of the CDR3 is 13 residues. Germline CDR1 is MGHRA and CDR2 is YSYEKL. The CDR3 reads CASSPGGVNEQFF. In DNA form, the CDR3 reads TGCGCCAGCAGCCCTGGGGGGGTGAATGAGCAGTTCTTC.

The chain links TRBV11-2 to TRBJ1-4; 9 nucleotides line up with TRBD1. In germline, CDR1 is SGHAT, CDR2 FQNNGV. With V trimmed by 5 bases and J by 6 bases, 10 bases remained unmatched. This CDR3 is built from 16 residues. The CDR3 is CASSPRTGAGDEKLFF. In DNA, the CDR3 is TGTGCCAGCAGCCCCCGGACAGGGGCCGGGGATGAAAAACTGTTTTTT.

Only one count was recorded for this clone. The chain carries TRBV4-1 and TRBJ2-4, with D possibly TRBD2 on 5 matching bases. CDR3 length: 16 residues. Germline V gene lookup returns CDR1 MGHRA and CDR2 YSYEKL. Trimming took 4 bases from V and 0 from J, leaving 13 bases between them. CDR3 residues: CASSRVTGLAKNIQYF. The CDR3 nucleotides read TGCGCCAGCAGCCGAGTTACCGGACTAGCCAAAAACATTCAGTACTTC.

The chain couples TRBV5-4 to TRBJ1-1; D is ambiguous. Germline CDR1 SGHNT, CDR2 YYREEE (reference sequence). V was clipped by 0 bases and J by 0 bases, with 9 bases between them. This CDR3 spans 15 amino acids. The CDR3 nucleotides read TGTGCCAGCAGCTTGGCCTTCGGGGTGAACACTGAAGCTTTCTTT. It translates to CASSLAFGVNTEAFF.

This chain links TRBV6-5 with TRBJ2-2, with D possibly being TRBD2 (5 bases). Germline values: CDR1 MNHEY, CDR2 SVGAGI. This CDR3 has 14 residues. Trimming cost V 0 bases and J 3 bases, with 5 bases left between them. The CDR3, as DNA: TGTGCCAGCAGTTACTCGGGAGACACCGGGGAGCTGTTTTTT. Amino acid sequence: CASSYSGDTGELFF.